This TCR beta chain derives from a study of shared clonotypes between healthy human individuals. Across the study: Three plates each covered CD4 naive and memory; CD8 naive two, CD8 memory one.

Study-wide points: Depth was large, yet rarefaction showed that sorted-subset sequencing was incomplete. Researchers found naive subsets generally carried larger estimated richness than memory subsets.

When replicate PCRs were run on sorted subsets, they used about 200 ng DNA, some 30,000 T cell genomes. Method: immunoSEQ multiplex PCR; TCRdb's copy keeps in-frame clones and lacks some. The profile covers approximately 2,300,000 clones, with 80% to 95% appearing a single time and 0.37% taken by the ten largest. On this clone: Antigen: not known.

V lost 1 base to trimming and J lost 0 bases; unmatched junction nucleotides: 0. The CDR3 totals 15 residues. The V gene's germline CDR1 is SEHNR and CDR2 FQNEAQ (reference sequence). The clonotype originates from a man aged 18 to 35 in good health. Some clones in this sample may be carry-over from other donors' samples. This chain joins TRBV7-9 and TRBJ1-2, with 9 bases aligning to TRBD1. The sample consisted of naive CD4+ T cells from PBMCs. The subset is: CD45RA+ positively selected. The DNA for the CDR3 is TGTGCCAGCAGCTTAGGGGACAGGGCTAACTATGGCTACACCTTC. Protein product: CASSLGDRANYGYTF.